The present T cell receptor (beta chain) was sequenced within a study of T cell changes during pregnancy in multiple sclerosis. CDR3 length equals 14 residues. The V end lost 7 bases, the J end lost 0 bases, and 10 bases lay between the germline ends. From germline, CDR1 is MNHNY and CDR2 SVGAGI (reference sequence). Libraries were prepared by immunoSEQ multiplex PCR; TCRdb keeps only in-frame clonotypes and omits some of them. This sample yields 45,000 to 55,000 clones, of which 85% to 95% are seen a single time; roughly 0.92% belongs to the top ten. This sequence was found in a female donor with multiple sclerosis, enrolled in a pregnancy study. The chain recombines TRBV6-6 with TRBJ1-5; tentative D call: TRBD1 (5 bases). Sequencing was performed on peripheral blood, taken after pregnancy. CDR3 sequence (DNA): TGTGCCAGCATCTGGGGGGTTAGCAATCAGCCCCAGCATTTT. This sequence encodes CASIWGVSNQPQHF.